This T cell receptor beta chain was recovered during a study of regulatory T cells in long-lasting Graves disease listed by TCRdb under 2021. For context, the study as a whole: Patients with newly diagnosed Graves' disease had been on antithyroid drugs for under 3 months. The study took place in China and was registered as a clinical trial. A total of around 35 samples underwent TCR sequencing: 13 from persistent and roughly 20 from newly diagnosed Graves' disease patients. Persistent Graves' disease patients were compared with newly diagnosed Graves' disease patients by peripheral blood TCR sequencing and RNA sequencing.

Sample time point, as interpreted from the label and publication: newly diagnosed GD, antithyroid drugs for less than 3 months. RNA was extracted from PBMCs in TRIzol for both TCR sequencing and RNA sequencing. Graves' disease was diagnosed according to American Thyroid Association guidelines. Patients were recruited from an endocrinology department in Xi'an, China. Each patient gave approximately 10 milliliters of peripheral blood, collected in an EDTA anticoagulant tube. Ficoll Paque Plus density gradient separation was used to isolate PBMCs, and no additional T cell sorting was done. An Agilent 2100 Bioanalyzer and agarose gel were used to assess RNA quality, and a NanoDrop 2000 was used to measure RNA concentration. The library was generated by multiplex PCR. This sample was sequenced with an Illumina HiSeq 4000. CDR3 regions were amplified by Arm-PCR with iRepertoire HTBI primers to construct TCR beta libraries. PCR products were gel purified before sequencing. On the authors' methods: Gene usage analysis of CDR3 amino acid clonotypes relied on the approximately 60 TRBV and 13 to 15 TRBJ segments identified across samples. COPE and FqMerger were used to merge the filtered high-quality paired reads into contigs. BLAST was used to align contigs to the IMGT TRBV, TRBD and TRBJ reference genes, and CDR3 was defined following IMGT. Clonotypes above 0.1% frequency were classified as highly expanded clones. Shannon entropy was used to measure repertoire diversity, and the Gini coefficient was used to measure V-J evenness. Clonotypes shared by more than one individual were considered public. TCRdb redid the processing of the public reads, applying fastp at Q25 and MiXCR, and retained in-frame beta chains. Rows are unified per CDR3 protein, each entry keeping the most common DNA and genes. TCRdb, rather than the study authors, made the V and J calls. The table for this sample lists approximately 400,000 distinct CDR3 sequences; around 11% of them were counted only once. The ten largest clonotypes hold approximately 20% of the sample.

Summary of the overall study and its limitations: Preferential use of TRBV28, TRBJ1-2 and TRBJ2-5 was observed in persistent disease, whereas TRBV20-1 and TRBJ2-1 were favored in newly diagnosed disease. Patients with persistent disease shared more public clonotypes (about 2,700) than newly diagnosed patients did (around 1,000). The small sample size was acknowledged by the authors as a limitation that may reduce accuracy. Only the TCR beta chain was sequenced and analyzed. Persistent Graves' disease patients showed lower TCR Shannon entropy and fewer highly expanded clones than newly diagnosed patients, suggesting clonal expansion. The study examined only peripheral blood because the primary lesion, thyroid tissue, could not be accessed.

This clonotype was recorded at least ten times. Its antigen is unknown. Per-base quality was not reported, and no clone a single base away is much larger than it. V is clipped by 0 bases and J by 2 bases, and the sequence between their germline boundaries is 9 bases long. From its cysteine to its phenylalanine, the CDR3 spans 15 amino acids. Here the CDR3 DNA is all that survives: 45 bases in frame from base 1. Taken from the germline V gene, the CDR1 and CDR2 loops are LGHNA and YSLEER. These records were also assigned to another study, of T cells in Graves' hyperthyroidism and ophthalmopathy. The second study, in turn, reports: Stable Graves' hyperthyroidism was defined as no progression to ophthalmopathy during 18 months of follow-up. Hyperthyroidism patients were newly diagnosed, had a disease duration of under 2 months, and were aged 18 to 65 years. Exclusion was applied to patients with uncontrolled infections, other autoimmune diseases, pregnancy or lactation. Diagnoses were established on the basis of clinical symptoms, serum thyroxine and TRAb, thyroid ultrasound, and orbital computed tomography. The TCR CDR3 was subjected to a first round of RT-PCR using the HTBI primer set and the Qiagen OneStep RT-PCR kit. Blood samples also contained most of the expanded thyroid clonotypes (frequency above 0.001), which suggests that blood repertoires may reflect thyroid immune responses. A 13 V-J signature model separated ophthalmopathy from stable hyperthyroidism, with approximately 87% sensitivity and roughly 84% specificity in cross-validation and 80%/75% in testing. In validation, progression to ophthalmopathy was predicted by the model with about 70% sensitivity and around 75% specificity, a median of about 6 months before onset. To identify distinguishing TCR V-J signatures, a discovery cohort of about 100 patients was used, comprising roughly 45 with Graves' ophthalmopathy and 57 with stable Graves' hyperthyroidism. Prospective prediction of ophthalmopathy was tested in an independent validation cohort of fewer than 20 hyperthyroidism patients and around 16 patients who later progressed to ophthalmopathy. For training and testing, the approximately 92 patients in the discovery cohort were randomly divided in a 7:3 ratio. In several Graves' hyperthyroidism patients, the study also compared T-cell repertoires from thyroid tissue with T-cell repertoires from blood. After blood sampling, hyperthyroidism patients were treated with methimazole at a starting dose of 30 mg daily, and ophthalmopathy patients were treated with high-dose intravenous methylprednisolone. Libraries were constructed in a second round of multiplex PCR, after which size selection and purification were performed. Paired-end sequencing of the libraries was performed with 100 bp reads on an Illumina HiSeq2000. SOAPnuke was used to process the raw data, with reads discarded if the reads contained adapters or uncalled bases, had a mean Phred below 15, or lacked an exact constant-primer or identifier match. High-quality paired reads were merged using COPE v1.2.5, and each unique nucleotide sequence was defined as a clonotype. MiTCR v1.1 was used to align clonotypes to the IMGT TRBV, TRBD and TRBJ reference segments. Analysis was restricted to V-J combinations with a frequency above 0.0001, which covered roughly 99% of repertoires. The TCS score was defined as F50 (clonal expansion) divided by E x V (chaos), with BLOSUM62-based TCRdist calculated between CDR3 peptides within each V-J. Welch's t-statistics and random forest reduced some 510 V-J features to some 14, which were used in a naive Bayes classifier (R e1071). No statistical method was used to set the sample size in advance, and investigators knew the group allocation. The paper describes TCR Vbeta CDR3 sequencing of 140 or so peripheral blood samples, made up of around 41 ophthalmopathy patients, roughly 75 hyperthyroidism patients and some 17 progressor patients.

The chain is made from TRBV4-3 and TRBJ2-3, with the D gene not confidently named. The input for sequencing was peripheral blood mononuclear cells (PBMCs), taken at new diagnosis, from a patient treated with antithyroid drugs. This sequence was found in a young woman with Graves disease. Donor details come from another sample of the same person, matched by shared clones. Here is the DNA: TGCGCCAGCAGCCAAGATAAGGCGTACACAGATACGCAGTATTTT. Translated, this is CASSQDKAYTDTQYF.